The 2 T cell receptor beta chains below come from one sample, sequenced in a study of vaccination and CD4 T cells after COVID-19 (dated by TCRdb to the early 2020s). Libraries were built with PCR. Instrument on record: Illumina iSeq 100. At the Johns Hopkins FTIC core, DNA from the cultured CD4+ T cells underwent TCR sequencing with the Oncomine TCR Beta short-read assay. TCRdb itself trimmed the public reads at Q25 with fastp, ran MiXCR and retained productive beta chains. Each CDR3 protein appears once, grouped with its most common genes and DNA. The sample profile shows around 12,000 distinct CDR3 sequences; 36% of them were found once. The ten largest clones add up to about 18% of the sample. These receptors have no known antigen. The treatment or condition label corresponds to: approximately 11-day PBMC culture with coronavirus spike peptide pools or control peptides (ViraFEST assay). The sequenced material came from cultured CD4+ T cells from blood. Every receptor here comes from a human donor with COVID-19.

The rearrangement uses TRBV18 and TRBJ1-1, with D perhaps matching TRBD1 (6 bases). Trimming took off 3 bases at V and 11 bases at J, with 10 bases between the two ends. Germline V CDR1 and CDR2: KGHSH, LQKENI. The CDR3 consists of 11 residues. The CDR3 loop reads CASSPGAGAFF. In DNA form, the CDR3 reads TGTGCCAGCTCACCGGGGGCCGGGGCTTTCTTT.

This clonotype has only a few counts. The chain has TRBV6-1 and TRBJ1-2; 7 nucleotides agree with TRBD1. This CDR3 spans 14 amino acids. With 4 bases clipped from V and 6 bases from J, the junction kept 8 bases outside the gene matches. The germline gives CDR1 MNHNS, CDR2 SASEGT. As DNA, the CDR3 is TGTGCCAGCAGTGTCAACAGGGGTGGGGATGGCTACACCTTC. Encoded protein: CASSVNRGGDGYTF.